One sample yielded the 4 T cell receptor beta chains listed below, sequenced in a study of preoperative IRX-2 immunotherapy in early breast cancer. Data came from immunoSEQ multiplex PCR; TCRdb stores just in-frame clones and leaves some out. The profile shows about 23,000 clones, more than 80% of them singletons. Treatment reported: preoperative locoregional IRX-2 cytokine immunotherapy. Here the sequenced sample was tumor tissue, taken after IRX-2 immunotherapy. These receptors came from a human donor with breast cancer.

This rearrangement joins TRBV5-1 to TRBJ1-4, with D uncertain. Germline CDR1 reads SGHRS; CDR2 reads YFSETQ. This CDR3 is 16 amino acids long. Trimming pared 0 bases from V and 3 bases from J, leaving 12 bases between. CDR3 amino acids: CASSLGRTDPNEKLFF. The DNA of the CDR3 is TGCGCCAGCAGCTTGGGGCGGACTGATCCTAATGAAAAACTGTTTTTT.

The J gene is TRBJ2-1, the V gene TRBV5-1, with a possible D match to TRBD2 (6 bases). The germline V gene encodes CDR1 SGHRS and CDR2 YFSETQ. This CDR3 is 15 amino acids long. Trimming shortened V by 0 bases and J by 3 bases, and 10 bases separated the two germline ends. CDR3 bases: TGCGCCAGCAGCTTGGGACAGACTAGCTACAATGAGCAGTTCTTC. Amino acids: CASSLGQTSYNEQFF.

V usage is TRBV6-4 and J usage is TRBJ1-5; D unresolved. Germline loops: CDR1 MRHNA, CDR2 SNTAGT. The V end was cut by 9 bases, the J end by 0 bases, with 18 bases between. The CDR3 length is 16 residues. In DNA form, the CDR3 reads TGTGCCAGGCCCCAAACCCCAGTTTATAGCAATCAGCCCCAGCATTTT. As protein: CARPQTPVYSNQPQHF.

The V and J genes are TRBV5-4 and TRBJ2-3; TRBD2 matches 11 bases. Germline-derived CDR1 and CDR2 are SGHNT and YYREEE (reference sequence). The CDR3 covers 16 residues. J was trimmed by 1 base and V by 4 bases; bases with no gene match: 5. CDR3 in amino acids: CASSHHSGGGTDTQYF. The DNA of the CDR3 is TGTGCCAGCAGCCACCATAGCGGGGGGGGCACAGATACGCAGTATTTT. The full variable domain, rest sourced from reference TRBV5-4 and TRBJ2-3, is ETGVTQSPTHLIKTRGQQVTLRCSSQSGHNTVSWYQQALGQGPQFIFQYYREEENGRGNFPPRFSGLQFPNYSSELNVNALELDDSALYLCASSHHSGGGTDTQYFGPGTRLTVL.